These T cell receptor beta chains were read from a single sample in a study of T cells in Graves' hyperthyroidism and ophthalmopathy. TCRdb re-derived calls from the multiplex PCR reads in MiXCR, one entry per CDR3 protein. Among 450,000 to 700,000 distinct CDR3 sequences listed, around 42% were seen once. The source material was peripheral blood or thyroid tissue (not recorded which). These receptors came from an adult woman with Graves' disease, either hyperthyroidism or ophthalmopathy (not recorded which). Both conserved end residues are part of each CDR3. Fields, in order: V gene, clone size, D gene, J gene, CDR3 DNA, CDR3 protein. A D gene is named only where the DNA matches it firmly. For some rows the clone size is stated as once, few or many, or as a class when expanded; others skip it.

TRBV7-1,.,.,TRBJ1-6,TGTGCCAGCAGTTCAAAGGACGCGAGCTCCTATAATTCACCCCTCCACTTT,CASSSKDASSYNSPLHF
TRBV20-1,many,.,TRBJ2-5,TGCAGTGCTAGACATGTTAGAAAGACCCAGTACTTC,CSARHVRKTQYF
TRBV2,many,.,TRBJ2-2,TGTGCCAGCAGTGTTTCGGCCATCGAAGGGGAGCTGTTTTTT,CASSVSAIEGELFF
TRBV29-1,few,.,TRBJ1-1,TGCAGCGTTGGTCCAACCACTGAAGCTTTCTTT,CSVGPTTEAFF
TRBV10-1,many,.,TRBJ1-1,TGCGCCAGCAGTGAGGCAGGGAAAGCTTTCTTT,CASSEAGKAFF
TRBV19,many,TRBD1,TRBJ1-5,TGTGCCAGTAGACCCCGGGACAGGGTTAGCAATCAGCCCCAGCATTTT,CASRPRDRVSNQPQHF
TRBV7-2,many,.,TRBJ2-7,TGTGCCAGCAGCAAAGGGGGGAGCAGCTCCTACGAGCAGTACTTC,CASSKGGSSSYEQYF
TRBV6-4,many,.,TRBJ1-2,TGTGCCAGCAGTGAAACAGGGCGCGACTATGGCTACACCTTC,CASSETGRDYGYTF
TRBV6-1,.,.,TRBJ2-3,TGTGCCAGCAGATTGTATGCGGATACGCAGTATTTT,CASRLYADTQYF
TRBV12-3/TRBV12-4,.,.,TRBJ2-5,TGTGCCAGCAGTTTCTCGCGGACTCAAGAGACCCAGTACTTC,CASSFSRTQETQYF
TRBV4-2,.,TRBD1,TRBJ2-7,TGTGCCAGCAGCCTAAGGGGGCATGGCCTCTACGAGCAGTACTTC,CASSLRGHGLYEQYF
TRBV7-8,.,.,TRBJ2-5,TGTGCCAGCAGCCAGATTGGGTCTGAGACCCAGTACTTC,CASSQIGSETQYF
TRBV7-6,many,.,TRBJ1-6,TGTGCCAGCAGCCTCCGGGGCGCCAATAATTCACCCCTCCACTTT,CASSLRGANNSPLHF
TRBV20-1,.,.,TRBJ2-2,TGCAGTGCTAGGGGTTTTGCCGGGGAGCTGTTTTTT,CSARGFAGELFF
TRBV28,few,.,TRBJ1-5,TGTGCCAGCACCACGACAGGAAACCGGCCCCAGCATTTT,CASTTTGNRPQHF
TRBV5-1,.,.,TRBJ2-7,TGCGCCAGCAGCAGTATCGGCGGACCTTACGAGCAGTACTTC,CASSSIGGPYEQYF
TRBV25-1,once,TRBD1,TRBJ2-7,TGTGCCAGCAGTGAAACCTCCCGGACAGGGGTCTGGGAGCAGTACTTC,CASSETSRTGVWEQYF
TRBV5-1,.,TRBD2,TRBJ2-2,TGCGCCAGCAGCTTGGAGGGACTAGCGGAACTGTCGGGGGAGCTGTTTTTT,CASSLEGLAELSGELFF
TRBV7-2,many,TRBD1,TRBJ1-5,TGTGCCAGCAGCTTATTTTGGGACAGGGGGCAGCCCCAGCATTTT,CASSLFWDRGQPQHF
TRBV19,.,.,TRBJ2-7,TGTGCCAGTACCGGGACGGTTCAGTACTTC,CASTGTVQYF
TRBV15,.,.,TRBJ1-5,TGTGCCACTAGCAGACAGAATCAGCCCCAGCATTTT,CATSRQNQPQHF
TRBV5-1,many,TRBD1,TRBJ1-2,TGCGCCAGCAGCTTGCAGGTACAGGGGGACGGCTACACCTTC,CASSLQVQGDGYTF
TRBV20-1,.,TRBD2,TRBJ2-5,TGCAGTGCTAGAGAGGGGACTAGCGGGAGGGAGACCCAGTACTTC,CSAREGTSGRETQYF
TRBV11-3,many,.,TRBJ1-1,TGTGCCAGCAGCCCACATTACACTGAAGCTTTCTTT,CASSPHYTEAFF
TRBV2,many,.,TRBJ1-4,TGTGCCAGCAGTCGACCCCCACAGGGACCGGACGCAACTAATGAAAAACTGTTTTTT,CASSRPPQGPDATNEKLFF
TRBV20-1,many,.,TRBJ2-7,TGCAGTGCCCCGGACTACCCAAGCTCCTACGAGCAGTACTTC,CSAPDYPSSYEQYF
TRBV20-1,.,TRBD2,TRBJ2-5,TGCAGTGCTAGAGCGGGAGGGGGGCCAGAGACCCAGTACTTC,CSARAGGGPETQYF
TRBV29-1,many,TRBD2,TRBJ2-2,TGCAGCGTTGGGACTAGCGGGAGTATCGGGGAGCTGTTTTTT,CSVGTSGSIGELFF
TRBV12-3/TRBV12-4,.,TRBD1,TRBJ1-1,TGTGCCAGCAGTTTCCCGGGACAGGGGAACACTGAAGTTTTCTTT,CASSFPGQGNTEVFF
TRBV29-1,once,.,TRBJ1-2,TGCAGCTTAGGAGGGGCGAATGGCTACACCTTC,CSLGGANGYTF
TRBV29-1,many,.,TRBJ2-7,TGCAGCGGCCTAAGGGCCGGATCCTACGAGCAGTACTTC,CSGLRAGSYEQYF
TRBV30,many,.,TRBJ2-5,TGTGCCTGGAGAAGGGATCAAGAGACCCAGTACTTC,CAWRRDQETQYF
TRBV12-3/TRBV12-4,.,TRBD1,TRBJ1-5,TGTGCCAGCAGCCCTGGGACAGGGGATGTGGAGACCCAGCATTTT,CASSPGTGDVETQHF
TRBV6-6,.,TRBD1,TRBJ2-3,TGTGCCAGCAGTCTTCGTCCAAGGACAGGGCGCCCCACAGATACGCAGTATTTT,CASSLRPRTGRPTDTQYF
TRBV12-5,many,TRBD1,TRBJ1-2,TGTGCTAGTGGTACGGGACAGAACTATGGCTACACCTTC,CASGTGQNYGYTF
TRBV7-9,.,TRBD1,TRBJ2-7,TGTGCCAGCAGTGCAGGACAGGGTGAGCAGTACTTC,CASSAGQGEQYF